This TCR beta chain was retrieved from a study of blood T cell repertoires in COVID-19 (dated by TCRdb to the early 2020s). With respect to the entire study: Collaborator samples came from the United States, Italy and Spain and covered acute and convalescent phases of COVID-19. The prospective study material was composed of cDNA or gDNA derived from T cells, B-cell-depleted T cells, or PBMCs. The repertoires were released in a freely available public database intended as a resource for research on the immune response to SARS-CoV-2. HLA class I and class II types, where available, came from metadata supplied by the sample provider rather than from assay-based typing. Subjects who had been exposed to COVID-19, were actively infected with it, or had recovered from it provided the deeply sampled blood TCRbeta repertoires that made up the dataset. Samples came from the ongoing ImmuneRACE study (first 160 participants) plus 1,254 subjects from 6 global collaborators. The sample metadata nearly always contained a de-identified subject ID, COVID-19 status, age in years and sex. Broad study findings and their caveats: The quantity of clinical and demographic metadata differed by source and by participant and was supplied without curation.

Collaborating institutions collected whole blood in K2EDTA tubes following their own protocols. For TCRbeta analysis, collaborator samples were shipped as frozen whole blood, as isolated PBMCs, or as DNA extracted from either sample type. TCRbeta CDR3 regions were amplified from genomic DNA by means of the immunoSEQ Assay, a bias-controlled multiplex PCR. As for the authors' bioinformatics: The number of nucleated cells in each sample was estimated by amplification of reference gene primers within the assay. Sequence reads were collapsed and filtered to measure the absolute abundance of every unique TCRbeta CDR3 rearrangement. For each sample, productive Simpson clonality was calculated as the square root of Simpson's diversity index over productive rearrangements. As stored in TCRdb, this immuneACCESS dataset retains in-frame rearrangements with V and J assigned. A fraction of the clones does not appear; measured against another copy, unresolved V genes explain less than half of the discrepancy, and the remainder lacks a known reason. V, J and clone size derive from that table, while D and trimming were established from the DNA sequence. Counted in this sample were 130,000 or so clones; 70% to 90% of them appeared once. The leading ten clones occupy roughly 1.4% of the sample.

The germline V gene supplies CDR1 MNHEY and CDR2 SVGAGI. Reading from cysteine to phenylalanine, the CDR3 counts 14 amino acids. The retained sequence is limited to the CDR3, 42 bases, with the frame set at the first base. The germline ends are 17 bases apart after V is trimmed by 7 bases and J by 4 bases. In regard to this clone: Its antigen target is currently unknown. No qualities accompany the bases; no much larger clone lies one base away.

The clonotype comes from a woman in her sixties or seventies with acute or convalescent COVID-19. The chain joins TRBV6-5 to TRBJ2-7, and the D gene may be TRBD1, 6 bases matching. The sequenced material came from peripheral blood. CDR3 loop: CASMPTGSLYEQYF. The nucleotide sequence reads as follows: TGTGCCAGCATGCCGACAGGTTCTTTGTACGAGCAGTACTTC.